One sample yielded the 9 T cell receptor beta chains listed below, sequenced in a study of T cells after yellow fever vaccination (dated by TCRdb to about 2019). The treatment or condition label for this specimen denotes: live attenuated yellow fever vaccine strain. Libraries were built with 5' RACE. Sequenced using an Illumina HiSeq 2500. Starting from the raw public reads, TCRdb applied fastp trimming at Q25, assembled clones with MiXCR and retained in-frame beta chains. Each CDR3 protein gets just one entry, which takes the most common genes and DNA from the rows behind it. This sample lists 100,000 or so distinct CDR3 sequences; 8% to 10% were detected once. Of the sample, about 15% falls within the top ten clones. The sequencing here drew on CD8+ T cells not binding an NS4B(214-222) dextramer, sorted from PBMCs, taken around 16 days after the first yellow fever vaccination. According to the study, the label for this sample's cell subset or site signals: NS4B epitope dextramer-negative CD8 T cells. These receptors were obtained from a man between 18 and 35 years old who received the YFV17D yellow fever vaccine.

This clonotype appeared a few times. The chain couples TRBV20-1 to TRBJ1-2, with D perhaps TRBD1 (5 bases). Germline V gene sequence: CDR1 DFQATT, CDR2 SNEGSKA (reference sequence). This CDR3 contains 15 residues. The V gene lost 0 bases and the J gene lost 4 bases, with 15 bases spanning the gap. The CDR3 region is CSARDRGTSSYGYTF. In nucleotides, the CDR3 is TGCAGTGCTAGAGATCGGGGGACGTCGAGCTATGGCTACACCTTC.

There are a few counts of this clonotype. The chain is built from TRBV19 and TRBJ2-1; D is perhaps TRBD1 or TRBD2 (5 bases each). Trimming took off 10 bases at V and 8 bases at J, with 18 bases between the two ends. Germline CDR1 LNHDA, CDR2 SQIVND (reference sequence). This CDR3 is built from 13 residues. The CDR3 region is CATKVGDTHEQFF. The CDR3 nucleotides read TGTGCCACCAAAGTGGGGGATACCCATGAGCAGTTCTTC.

This clonotype was seen repeatedly, ten times or more. The V call is TRBV5-1, the J call TRBJ2-2; TRBD1 is a possible D gene (5 bases). The V end was cut by 4 bases, the J end by 5 bases, with 15 bases between. This CDR3 has 15 amino acids. Germline V gene data show CDR1 as SGHRS and CDR2 as YFSETQ. The CDR3 DNA reads TGCGCCAGCAGCCCCTCAGGGATGAGGACCGGGGAGCTGTTTTTT. Translation: CASSPSGMRTGELFF.

The chain carries TRBV10-3 and TRBJ1-2; D is undetermined. V gave up 8 bases and J gave up 7 bases, with 14 bases separating them. The CDR3 has 12 amino acids. CDR1 is ENHRY, CDR2 SYGVKD, per germline. The CDR3 coding sequence is TGTGCCATCTCCCTTGGAGGTACTGGCTACACCTTC. Its translation is CAISLGGTGYTF.

This chain links TRBV19 with TRBJ2-5, with D possibly TRBD2 on 5 matching bases. The germline V and J ends were trimmed by 1 base and 5 bases, with 14 bases remaining between them. Looked up from germline, CDR1 is LNHDA and CDR2 is SQIVND (reference sequence). The CDR3 length is 15 residues. DNA for the CDR3: TGTGCCAGTAGTATAGTAGGCCGGGAATTGGAGACCCAGTACTTC. Protein sequence: CASSIVGRELETQYF.

CDR3 nucleotides: TGTGCCAGCAGTTACGCGCGCCTTAGAGCTGGGGGTCCAAGGACAAACACTGAAGCTTTCTTT. As protein: CASSYARLRAGGPRTNTEAFF. The chain links TRBV6-2 or TRBV6-3 to TRBJ1-1; TRBD1 is a possible D gene (5 bases). There are 21 residues in the CDR3. V was pared by 2 bases and J by 2 bases, with 30 bases between. Per the germline V gene, CDR1 is MNHEY and CDR2 is SVGEGT.

This clonotype was seen a handful of times. The chain links TRBV27 to TRBJ1-1; D may be TRBD1 (5 bases). The CDR3 consists of 14 residues. Trimming stripped 5 bases from V and 4 bases from J, with 14 bases between. Germline V lookup: CDR1 MNHEY, CDR2 SMNVEV (reference sequence). DNA for the CDR3: TGTGCCAGCAGTGAGTATGTCGGGGGCACTGAAGCTTTCTTT. Translated: CASSEYVGGTEAFF.

At least ten counts were recorded for this clonotype. The chain joins TRBV12-5 to TRBJ2-5; 10 bases are shared with TRBD2. Trimming at V came to 4 bases and at J to 0 bases, leaving 8 bases not matched to a gene. This CDR3 is 17 amino acids long. CDR1 LGHNT and CDR2 FRNRAP come from the germline V gene. The CDR3 here is CASGWAPSGGHQETQYF. The CDR3 bases are TGTGCTAGTGGTTGGGCCCCTAGCGGGGGCCACCAAGAGACCCAGTACTTC.

V is TRBV19 and J is TRBJ2-1; TRBD2 matches at 9 bases. Germline loops: CDR1 LNHDA, CDR2 SQIVND (reference sequence). The trim removed 7 bases at V and 4 bases at J, leaving 8 bases unmatched. The CDR3 totals 15 residues. CDR3 region: CASTSTSGLYNEQFF. CDR3 nucleotide sequence: TGTGCCAGTACCTCGACTAGCGGACTTTACAATGAGCAGTTCTTC.